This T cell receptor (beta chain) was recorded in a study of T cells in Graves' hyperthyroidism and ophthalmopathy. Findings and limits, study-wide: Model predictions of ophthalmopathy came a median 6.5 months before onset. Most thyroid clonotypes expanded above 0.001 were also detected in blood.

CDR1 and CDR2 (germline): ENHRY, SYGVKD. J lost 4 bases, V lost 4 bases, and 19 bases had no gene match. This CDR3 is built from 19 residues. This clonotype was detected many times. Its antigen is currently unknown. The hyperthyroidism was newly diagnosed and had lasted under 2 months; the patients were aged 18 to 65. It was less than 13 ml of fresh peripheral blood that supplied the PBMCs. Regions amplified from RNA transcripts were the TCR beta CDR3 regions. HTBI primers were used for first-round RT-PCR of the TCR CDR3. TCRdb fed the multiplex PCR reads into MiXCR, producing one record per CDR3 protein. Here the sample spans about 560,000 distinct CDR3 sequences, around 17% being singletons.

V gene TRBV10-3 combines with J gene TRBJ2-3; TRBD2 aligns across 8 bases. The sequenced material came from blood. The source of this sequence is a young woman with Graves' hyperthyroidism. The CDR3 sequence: CAISVLGTEAAGAADTQYF. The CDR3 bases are TGTGCCATCAGTGTCCTCGGGACGGAGGCAGCGGGAGCAGCAGATACGCAGTATTTT.